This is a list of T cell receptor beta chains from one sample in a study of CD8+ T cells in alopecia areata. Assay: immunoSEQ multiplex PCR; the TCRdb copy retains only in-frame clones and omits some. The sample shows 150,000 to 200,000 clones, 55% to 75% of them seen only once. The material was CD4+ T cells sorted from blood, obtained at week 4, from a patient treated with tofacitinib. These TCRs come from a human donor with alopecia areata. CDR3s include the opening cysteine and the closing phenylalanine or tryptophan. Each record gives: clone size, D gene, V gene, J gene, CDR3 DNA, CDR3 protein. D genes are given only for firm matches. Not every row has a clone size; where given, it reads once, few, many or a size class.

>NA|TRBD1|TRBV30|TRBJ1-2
TGTGCCGCACAGGGGGCGCGAGGCTACACCTTC
CAAQGARGYTF
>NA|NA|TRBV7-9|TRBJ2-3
TGTGCCAGCAGCCCCCTTGGGCGGGGGCGCACAGATACGCAGTATTTT
CASSPLGRGRTDTQYF
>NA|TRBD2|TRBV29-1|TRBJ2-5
TGCAGCGTTGCTAGCGGGGGGGTGGAGACCCAGTACTTC
CSVASGGVETQYF
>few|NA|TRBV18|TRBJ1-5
TGTGCCAGCTCACCACCGGGACAGCCCCAGCATTTT
CASSPPGQPQHF
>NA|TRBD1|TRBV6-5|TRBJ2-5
TGTGCCAGCAGTTACTCGCCTACAGGGGATAGGACCCAGTACTTC
CASSYSPTGDRTQYF
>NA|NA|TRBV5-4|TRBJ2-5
TGTGCCAGCAGCCCGGGGGCGAGGGAAGAGACCCAGTACTTC
CASSPGAREETQYF
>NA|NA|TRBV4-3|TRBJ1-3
TGCGCCAGCAGCCAAGATGGGAGTGGAAACACCATATATTTT
CASSQDGSGNTIYF
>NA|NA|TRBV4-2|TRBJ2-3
TGTGCCAGCAGCCCGGGACTCAGCACAGATACGCAGTATTTT
CASSPGLSTDTQYF
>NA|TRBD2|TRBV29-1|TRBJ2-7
TGCAGCGTTGCCGGGACTAGCGGAACAACCTACGAGCAGTACTTC
CSVAGTSGTTYEQYF
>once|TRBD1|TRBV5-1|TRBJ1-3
TGCGCCAGCAGCTTTGGGACAGGGGCTTCCTCTGGAAACACCATATATTTT
CASSFGTGASSGNTIYF
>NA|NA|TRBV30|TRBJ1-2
TGTGCCTGGAGTGCCCTGGGGGGGTCGGGCGGCTACACCTTC
CAWSALGGSGGYTF
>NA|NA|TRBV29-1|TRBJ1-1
TGCAGCTGCCGGGGGGCGCGAACTGAAGCTTTCTTT
CSCRGARTEAFF
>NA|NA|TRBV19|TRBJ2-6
TGTGCCAGTACCCTAGGGGGGTTCGGCTCTGGGGCCAACGTCCTGACTTTC
CASTLGGFGSGANVLTF
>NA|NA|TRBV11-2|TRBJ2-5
TGTGCCAGCAGCGAAGAGGCCTTCCAAGAGACCCAGTACTTC
CASSEEAFQETQYF
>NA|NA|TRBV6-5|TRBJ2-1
TGTGCCAGCAGGCCAGGGGGGAATGAGCAGTTCTTC
CASRPGGNEQFF